The rows below give T cell receptor beta chains drawn from one sample of a study of blood T cell repertoires in COVID-19. The assay was immunoSEQ multiplex PCR, and TCRdb's table has in-frame clones only and misses some. The table lists about 82,000 clones, 80% of them singletons, with 12% in the top ten. The sample comprised peripheral blood. All receptors derive from a woman between 40 and 50 years old with active or convalescent COVID-19. The CDR3 runs from the conserved cysteine through the conserved F or W. D genes are given only for firm matches. Clone size, where shown, is once, few, many, or a class for clones that have expanded.

CASSLDRGSEKLFF | TGTGCCAGCAGCCTGGACAGGGGTAGTGAAAAACTGTTTTTT | TRBJ1-4 | . | TRBD1 | TRBV5-4
CASSAQYRDPFYEQYF | TGCGCCAGCAGCGCCCAATACCGGGATCCCTTCTACGAGCAGTACTTC | TRBJ2-7 | . | . | TRBV4-3
CASSLKGAGEQYF | TGTGCCAGCAGTTTAAAGGGGGCAGGCGAGCAGTACTTC | TRBJ2-7 | . | TRBD1 | TRBV12-3/TRBV12-4
CASSSTSGGADTQYF | TGTGCCAGCAGTTCCACTAGCGGGGGGGCAGATACGCAGTATTTT | TRBJ2-3 | . | TRBD2 | TRBV6-5
CATSRDLGGLTDTQYF | TGTGCCACCAGCAGAGATCTGGGGGGACTCACAGATACGCAGTATTTT | TRBJ2-3 | . | . | TRBV15
CSVGLFSSGANVLTF | TGCAGCGTTGGTTTGTTTAGCTCTGGGGCCAACGTCCTGACTTTC | TRBJ2-6 | . | . | TRBV29-1
CASSYKSGYEQYF | TGTGCCAGCAGCTACAAAAGCGGCTACGAGCAGTACTTC | TRBJ2-7 | once | . | TRBV27
CASSGQSYEQYF | TGTGCCAGCAGCGGACAGTCCTACGAGCAGTACTTC | TRBJ2-7 | . | . | TRBV27
CASSPRGLGEQFF | TGTGCCAGCAGCCCAAGGGGGCTCGGTGAGCAGTTCTTC | TRBJ2-1 | . | TRBD1 | TRBV6-5
CASHTAGVWEEKLFF | TGTGCCAGCCACACCGCCGGGGTCTGGGAGGAAAAACTGTTTTTT | TRBJ1-4 | . | . | TRBV19
CASSTRGANQPQHF | TGTGCCAGCAGCACCAGGGGGGCCAATCAGCCCCAGCATTTT | TRBJ1-5 | . | TRBD1 | TRBV5-6
CASSKQGFLNTGELFF | TGTGCCAGCAGCAAACAGGGGTTTTTGAACACCGGGGAGCTGTTTTTT | TRBJ2-2 | . | TRBD1 | TRBV7-6
CAITPQGSHYGYTF | TGTGCCATCACCCCACAGGGGTCCCACTATGGCTACACCTTC | TRBJ1-2 | few | TRBD1 | TRBV10-3
CASTVLSGSSYNEQFF | TGTGCCAGTACAGTTTTGAGCGGGAGCTCCTACAATGAGCAGTTCTTC | TRBJ2-1 | . | TRBD2 | TRBV19
CASSPQGGETQYF | TGTGCCAGCAGTCCACAGGGTGGCGAGACCCAGTACTTC | TRBJ2-5 | . | . | TRBV12-3/TRBV12-4
CASSDSPGGGFYNEQFF | TGTGCCAGCAGTGACTCCCCGGGGGGCGGCTTCTACAATGAGCAGTTCTTC | TRBJ2-1 | . | . | TRBV6-4
CATMTGLNEKLFF | TGTGCCACCATGACAGGATTGAACGAAAAACTGTTTTTT | TRBJ1-4 | . | . | TRBV18
CASSLFSGRVSYEQYF | TGTGCCAGCAGCTTATTCAGCGGGAGGGTATCTTACGAGCAGTACTTC | TRBJ2-7 | . | TRBD2 | TRBV11-2
CSVALLADTYNEQFF | TGCAGCGTTGCCCTACTAGCGGATACCTACAATGAGCAGTTCTTC | TRBJ2-1 | . | TRBD2 | TRBV29-1
CASSRLYTDTQYF | TGTGCCAGCAGCCGACTGTACACAGATACGCAGTATTTT | TRBJ2-3 | . | . | TRBV7-3
CASSLVGVSGEQYF | TGTGCCAGCAGCTTAGTCGGGGTTTCGGGCGAGCAGTACTTC | TRBJ2-7 | . | . | TRBV7-2
CASSSPSSYEQYF | TGTGCCAGCAGCTCCCCTAGTTCATACGAGCAGTACTTC | TRBJ2-7 | few | . | TRBV7-6
CASTPVRREGNNEQFF | TGTGCCAGCACCCCGGTGCGGAGGGAGGGAAACAATGAGCAGTTCTTC | TRBJ2-1 | . | TRBD2 | TRBV28
CASRALLNTGELFF | TGTGCCAGCCGAGCCCTTCTAAACACCGGGGAGCTGTTTTTT | TRBJ2-2 | . | . | TRBV7-8
CASSVTGREGGIQYF | TGTGCCAGCAGCGTGACAGGGCGGGAGGGCGGCATTCAGTACTTC | TRBJ2-4 | . | TRBD2 | TRBV5-8
CAISDDRQGYGYTF | TGTGCCATCAGCGATGACAGGCAGGGCTATGGCTACACCTTC | TRBJ1-2 | . | . | TRBV10-3
CASSPGQGYSGANVLTF | TGTGCCAGCAGCCCAGGACAGGGCTACTCTGGGGCCAACGTCCTGACTTTC | TRBJ2-6 | . | TRBD1 | TRBV7-2
CSASIHSREQFF | TGCAGTGCTAGTATCCACTCTAGAGAGCAGTTCTTC | TRBJ2-1 | . | . | TRBV20-1
CASSEPRGAGYTEAFF | TGTGCCAGCAGCGAACCACGGGGGGCCGGTTACACTGAAGCTTTCTTT | TRBJ1-1 | . | . | TRBV27
CASSLAPSGVYAGANVLTF | TGTGCCAGCAGCTTGGCCCCTTCAGGGGTTTATGCTGGGGCCAACGTCCTGACTTTC | TRBJ2-6 | . | . | TRBV5-5
CASSFSPYVAGGHNEQFF | TGTGCCAGCAGCTTCTCCCCCTATGTCGCGGGAGGTCACAATGAGCAGTTCTTC | TRBJ2-1 | once | TRBD2 | TRBV7-6
CASSSGTSGSRQETQYF | TGTGCCAGCAGCTCAGGGACTAGCGGGAGTAGGCAAGAGACCCAGTACTTC | TRBJ2-5 | . | TRBD2 | TRBV11-3
CASSLGMLRFREATQYF | TGTGCCAGCAGCTTGGGGATGTTACGGTTCCGGGAAGCCACGCAGTATTTT | TRBJ2-3 | . | . | TRBV5-6
CASSPLLTGVTDTQYF | TGTGCCAGCAGTCCCCTTTTGACAGGGGTGACAGATACGCAGTATTTT | TRBJ2-3 | . | TRBD1 | TRBV6-2/TRBV6-3